The 21 T cell receptor beta chains below were found in one sample sequenced in a study of TIL therapy for anti-PD-1-resistant metastatic lung cancer. The time point here: pre-treatment sample, taken before nivolumab and TIL therapy. Pleural nodules or supraclavicular lymph nodes made up most of the excised metastases sampled. The libraries were made with immunoSEQ v3. Measured with immunoSEQ multiplex PCR; TCRdb has only the in-frame clones, and not every one. The table includes some 90,000 clones, about three fifths detected once. Source: tumor tissue, taken at baseline. The receptors stem from a person aged 25 to 80 with non-small cell lung cancer.

In its sample, this clone was seen a few times. The chain has TRBV11-2 and TRBJ2-6; 9 positions agree with TRBD1. V trimming: 2 bases; J trimming: 0 bases; junction bases outside the gene matches: 2. CDR3 size: 17 residues. Germline values: CDR1 SGHAT, CDR2 FQNNGV. In DNA, the CDR3 is TGTGCCAGCAGCTTACAGGGACAGGGCTCTGGGGCCAACGTCCTGACTTTC. It yields the protein CASSLQGQGSGANVLTF.

This clone came up a few times. This chain's CDR3 is CASSLSGEGANEAFF. Written as DNA, the CDR3 is TGTGCCAGCAGCCTATCCGGGGAGGGGGCTAATGAAGCTTTCTTT. The chain is built from TRBV7-6 and TRBJ1-1; 7 bases map to TRBD1. Germline values: CDR1 SGHVS, CDR2 FNYEAQ. With V trimmed by 5 bases and J by 7 bases, 13 bases remained unmatched. The CDR3 is 15 residues long.

CDR3 nucleotide sequence: TGCAGCGTTGAAGTAAATTGGGCGTACCAAGAGACCCAGTACTTC. Translating it yields CSVEVNWAYQETQYF. The chain employs TRBV29-1 and TRBJ2-5; D is ambiguous. The CDR3 is 15 amino acids. Trimming pared 1 base from V and 0 bases from J, leaving 12 bases between. Looked up from germline, CDR1 is SQVTM and CDR2 is ANQGSEA.

This clone was picked up a small number of times. The chain joins TRBV12-3 or TRBV12-4 to TRBJ1-4; no reliable D call. V dropped 3 bases and J dropped 8 bases, with 7 bases sitting between them. The CDR3 covers 12 residues. The DNA of the CDR3 is TGTGCCAGCAGTTTTAGGAGGGAAAAACTGTTTTTT. Its protein is CASSFRREKLFF.

This chain links TRBV6-2 or TRBV6-3 with TRBJ2-5; TRBD1 agrees at 12 bases. Losses at the gene ends were 6 bases for V and 4 bases for J; bases not matched to a gene: 18. The germline CDR1 and CDR2 sequences are MNHEY and SVGEGT. The CDR3 contains 19 residues. The CDR3 sequence is CASSFDLTGQGAFRETQYF. CDR3 DNA: TGTGCCAGCAGCTTTGATTTGACGGGACAGGGGGCATTTCGAGAGACCCAGTACTTC.

J is TRBJ1-1 and V is TRBV3-1 (or the pseudogene TRBV3-2); D is perhaps TRBD1 (5 bases). Germline V gene sequence: CDR1 LGHDT, CDR2 YNNKEL (reference sequence). Trimming took 6 bases from V and 5 from J, leaving 16 bases between them. The CDR3 runs 14 residues. The CDR3 DNA is TGTGCCAGCAGACCCCGGCTTCGGGGGACTGAAGCTTTCTTT. Protein: CASRPRLRGTEAFF.

This clone was seen ten or more times. V is TRBV6-2 or TRBV6-3 and J is TRBJ1-6, with 9 bases matching TRBD1. The CDR3 runs to 15 residues. The V gene end was trimmed by 6 bases and the J gene end by 6 bases; junction bases not matched to a gene: 6. Germline loops: CDR1 MNHEY, CDR2 SVGEGT. The CDR3 loop reads CASSPGTGSNSPLHF. CDR3 DNA: TGTGCCAGCAGCCCCGGGACAGGGAGTAATTCACCCCTCCACTTT.

The sample holds many counts of this clone. CDR3 DNA sequence: TGTGCCAGCAGCTTAGGTCCAGACAGAGGATCACCCCTCCACTTT. It specifies CASSLGPDRGSPLHF. The rearrangement links TRBV7-3 to TRBJ1-6; weak D call: TRBD1 (5 bases). Deletions cut 2 bases from V and 10 bases from J, with 15 bases between. Per germline, CDR1 SGHTA and CDR2 FQGTGA. The CDR3 runs 15 residues.

The rearrangement links TRBV9 to TRBJ2-1; weak D call: TRBD2 (6 bases). This CDR3 is built from 15 residues. Deletions cut 0 bases from V and 0 bases from J, with 7 bases between. Germline values: CDR1 SGDLS, CDR2 YYNGEE. CDR3 protein: CASSVVGGSYNEQFF. DNA for the CDR3: TGTGCCAGCAGCGTAGTGGGGGGCTCCTACAATGAGCAGTTCTTC.

At least ten counts were recorded for this clone. The V gene is TRBV10-3, the J gene TRBJ1-3; D is unresolved. The CDR3 sequence is 14 residues long. V was shortened by 3 bases and J by 2 bases, with 8 bases between the two germline ends. Per the germline V gene, CDR1 is ENHRY and CDR2 is SYGVKD. CDR3 DNA sequence: TGTGCCATCAGTGAACGTTTTCCTGGAAACACCATATATTTT. This codes for CAISERFPGNTIYF.

This clone was counted ten times or more. This chain connects TRBV6-6 to TRBJ1-4; D unresolved. Trimming left V 5 bases short and J 6 bases short, with 19 bases between. This CDR3 spans 16 amino acids. Germline assignment: CDR1 MNHNY and CDR2 SVGAGI (reference sequence). The CDR3 loop is CASSRSLTLRDEKLFF. The CDR3 DNA is TGTGCCAGCAGTCGAAGCCTGACACTCAGAGATGAAAAACTGTTTTTT.

The chain links TRBV6-1 to TRBJ1-1; TRBD1 might be the D (5 bases). From germline, CDR1 is MNHNS and CDR2 SASEGT. V was cut by 2 bases and J by 1 base, with 8 bases left in between. The CDR3 runs to 14 residues. Written as DNA, the CDR3 is TGTGCCAGCAGTGAACTTCAGGGGAACACTGAAGCTTTCTTT. This sequence encodes CASSELQGNTEAFF.

This chain connects TRBV7-3 to TRBJ2-3, with D perhaps given as TRBD1 or TRBD2 (5 bases each). The germline CDR1 and CDR2 sequences are SGHTA and FQGTGA. The V end lost 5 bases, the J end lost 0 bases, and 15 bases lay between the germline ends. CDR3 size: 16 residues. In nucleotides, the CDR3 is TGTGCCAGCAGCCCCCGGGGCGGGCTAAGCACAGATACGCAGTATTTT. Encoded protein: CASSPRGGLSTDTQYF.

The chain employs TRBV6-5 and TRBJ2-1, with no clear D. The CDR3 has 16 residues. Germline CDR1 MNHEY, CDR2 SVGAGI. The V end lost 0 bases, the J end lost 0 bases, and 9 bases lay between the germline ends. The CDR3 region has the DNA TGTGCCAGCAGTTACTCGCCAGGTAACTCCTACAATGAGCAGTTCTTC. This translates into CASSYSPGNSYNEQFF.

This sequence joins TRBV3-1 (or the pseudogene TRBV3-2) and TRBJ1-6, with D perhaps matching TRBD1 (5 bases). The CDR3 is 15 amino acids. The V gene's germline CDR1 is LGHDT and CDR2 YNNKEL (reference sequence). V was clipped by 1 base and J by 7 bases, with 11 bases between them. The DNA of the CDR3 is TGTGCCAGCAGCCAAGCGAGGGGTTGGAATTCACCCCTCCACTTT. It encodes CASSQARGWNSPLHF.

This chain joins TRBV18 and TRBJ1-6, with no clear D. With 4 bases removed from V and 8 bases from J, the gap between germline ends came to 15 bases. In germline, CDR1 is KGHSH, CDR2 LQKENI. This CDR3 comprises 15 residues. In DNA form, the CDR3 reads TGTGCCAGCTCACTCTCAGGTGGCGTGGATTCACCCCTCCACTTT. Translation: CASSLSGGVDSPLHF. Based on the CDR3 plus reference TRBV18 and TRBJ1-6, the full variable domain is NAGVMQNPRHLVRRRGQEARLRCSPMKGHSHVYWYRQLPEEGLKFMVYLQKENIIDESGMPKERFSAEFPKEGPSILRIQQVVRGDSAAYFCASSLSGGVDSPLHFGNGTRLTVT.

The chain is built from TRBV11-3 and TRBJ2-3; 13 bases fit TRBD2. This CDR3 is built from 17 residues. The trim removed 5 bases at V and 0 bases at J, leaving 5 bases unmatched. Germline CDR1 is SGHNT and CDR2 is YENEEA. The CDR3 region has the DNA TGTGCCAGCAGCCCCGGACTAGCGGGGGAGAGCACAGATACGCAGTATTTT. Its translation: CASSPGLAGESTDTQYF.

The gene calls are TRBV25-1 and TRBJ2-7; D gene uncertain. V lost 8 bases, J lost 6 bases, and 11 bases lay in between. Germline loops: CDR1 MGHDK, CDR2 SYGVNS. This CDR3 spans 11 amino acids. In DNA, the CDR3 is TGTGCCAGCTTAAGTTTCGGCGAGCAGTACTTC. It encodes CASLSFGEQYF.

This sequence joins TRBV28 and TRBJ1-4, with 9 bases lining up with TRBD1. Trimming took 5 bases from V and 7 from J; bases not matched to a gene: 5. The CDR3 contains 14 residues. CDR1 and CDR2 (germline): MDHEN, SYDVKM. In DNA form, the CDR3 reads TGTGCCAGCAGTACGGGACAGGGTTTTGAAAAACTGTTTTTT. Residues: CASSTGQGFEKLFF.

V is TRBV6-5 and J is TRBJ1-1; D may be TRBD1 (5 bases). Per the germline V gene, CDR1 is MNHEY and CDR2 is SVGAGI. The CDR3 is 14 residues long. Trimming stripped 6 bases from V and 0 bases from J, with 11 bases between. CDR3 DNA: TGTGCCAGCAGATTACAGGCCCTGAACACTGAAGCTTTCTTT. Translating gives CASRLQALNTEAFF.

The chain combines TRBV7-6 with TRBJ2-7; no clear D gene. The ends were cut back, 5 bases at V and 0 bases at J, with 14 bases in the middle. CDR1 is SGHVS and CDR2 is FNYEAQ in the germline V gene. This CDR3 is 15 amino acids long. CDR3 loop: CASSPWVTSSYEQYF. The CDR3 nucleotides are TGTGCCAGCAGCCCCTGGGTCACGAGCTCCTACGAGCAGTACTTC.